This T cell receptor beta chain was sequenced in a study of cytomegalovirus exposure and HLA in healthy donors. Findings and limits, study-wide: The study flagged some 170 TCR beta chains as cytomegalovirus-associated.

With regard to this clone: What it binds is unknown.

This CDR3 is 15 amino acids long. From germline, CDR1 is MDHEN and CDR2 SYDVKM. Trimming removed 7 bases at V and 4 bases at J, with 17 bases between. Primers included in the PCR were 60 Vbeta and 13 Jbeta primers. This table comes from immunoSEQ multiplex PCR, and its TCRdb copy is limited to in-frame clones, with some not included. The table shows under 200,000 clones, with around 77% occurring only once. The sequencing sample was made of PBMCs. The TCR was taken from a female donor in good health and CMV-seronegative. The chain carries TRBV28 and TRBJ1-5; D not resolved. The CDR3 here is CASTWRGLPNQPQHF. The CDR3, as DNA: TGTGCCAGCACCTGGAGAGGTTTGCCGAATCAGCCCCAGCATTTT.